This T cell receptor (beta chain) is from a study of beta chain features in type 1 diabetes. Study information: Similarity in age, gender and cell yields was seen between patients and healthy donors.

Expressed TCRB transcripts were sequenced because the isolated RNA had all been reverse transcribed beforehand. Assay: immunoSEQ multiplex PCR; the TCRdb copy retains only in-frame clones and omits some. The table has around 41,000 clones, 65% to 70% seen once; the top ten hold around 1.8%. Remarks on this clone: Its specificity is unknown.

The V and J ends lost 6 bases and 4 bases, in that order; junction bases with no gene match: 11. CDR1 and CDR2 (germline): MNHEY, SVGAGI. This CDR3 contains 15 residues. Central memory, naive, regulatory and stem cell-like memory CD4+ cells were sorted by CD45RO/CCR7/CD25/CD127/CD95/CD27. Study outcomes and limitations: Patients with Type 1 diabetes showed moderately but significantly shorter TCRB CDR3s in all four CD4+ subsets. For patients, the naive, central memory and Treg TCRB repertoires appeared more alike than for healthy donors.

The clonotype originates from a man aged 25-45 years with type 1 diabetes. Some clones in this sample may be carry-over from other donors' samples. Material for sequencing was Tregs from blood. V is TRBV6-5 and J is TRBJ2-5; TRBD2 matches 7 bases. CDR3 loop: CASRETSGDRETQYF. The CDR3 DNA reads TGTGCCAGCAGAGAGACCAGCGGGGACCGAGAGACCCAGTACTTC.